Shown below are 20 T cell receptor beta chains from a single sample sequenced in a study of blood T cell repertoires in COVID-19. Clones were read by immunoSEQ multiplex PCR, and TCRdb kept only the in-frame ones, dropping some. The sample has 60,000 to 80,000 clones; approximately 90% are singletons. Material for sequencing was peripheral blood. All receptors derive from a man in his fifties or sixties with acute or convalescent COVID-19.

The rearrangement links TRBV5-1 to TRBJ1-2; 7 bases fit TRBD1. Trimming cost V 6 bases and J 3 bases; bases outside gene matches: 11. CDR3 length: 15 residues. Germline loops: CDR1 SGHRS, CDR2 YFSETQ. The CDR3 DNA reads TGCGCCAGCAACGGGGGACAGAATCTGGACTATGGCTACACCTTC. Its protein product is CASNGGQNLDYGYTF.

As DNA, the CDR3 is TGTGCCAGCTCAAGGGAGGATCAGCCCCAGCATTTT. This translates into CASSREDQPQHF. This chain joins TRBV18 and TRBJ1-5; D remains unclear. The germline V gene has CDR1 KGHSH and CDR2 LQKENI. CDR3 length: 12 amino acids. The V end was cut by 5 bases, the J end by 5 bases, with 7 bases between.

The chain links TRBV14 to TRBJ2-7, with 8 bases matching TRBD1. The V gene end was trimmed by 2 bases and the J gene end by 0 bases; junction bases not matched to a gene: 18. The CDR3 extends over 20 amino acids. From germline, CDR1 is SGHDN and CDR2 FVKESK. CDR3: CASSQRRGQGGTRSSYEQYF. The CDR3 DNA follows: TGTGCCAGCAGCCAAAGAAGAGGACAGGGCGGAACCAGGAGCTCCTACGAGCAGTACTTC.

The chain uses TRBV12-5 and TRBJ2-2, with D possibly TRBD1 on 6 matching bases. This CDR3 has 15 amino acids. CDR1 LGHNT and CDR2 FRNRAP come from the germline V gene. Trimming stripped 0 bases from V and 1 base from J, with 6 bases between. CDR3 region: CASGLVDRNTGELFF. The CDR3 region has the DNA TGTGCTAGTGGTTTGGTGGACAGGAACACCGGGGAGCTGTTTTTT. Drawing the rest from reference TRBV12-5 and TRBJ2-2, the complete variable domain is DARVTQTPRHKVTEMGQEVTMRCQPILGHNTVFWYRQTMMQGLELLAYFRNRAPLDDSGMPKDRFSAEMPDATLATLKIQPSEPRDSAVYFCASGLVDRNTGELFFGEGSRLTVL.

This rearrangement joins TRBV19 to TRBJ2-3, with TRBD2 identical over 11 bases. V gave up 10 bases and J gave up 5 bases; unmatched junction bases: 11. The CDR3 length is 15 residues. Germline CDR1 reads LNHDA; CDR2 reads SQIVND (reference sequence). Written as DNA, the CDR3 is TGTGCCACCCGAACTAGCGGGAGTGTGGAAGATACGCAGTATTTT. Protein sequence: CATRTSGSVEDTQYF. The whole variable domain, filled in from reference TRBV19 and TRBJ2-3, reads DGGITQSPKYLFRKEGQNVTLSCEQNLNHDAMYWYRQDPGQGLRLIYYSQIVNDFQKGDIAEGYSVSREKKESFPLTVTSAQKNPTAFYLCATRTSGSVEDTQYFGPGTRLTVL.

The V gene is TRBV19, the J gene TRBJ1-2, with a tentative D call TRBD1 (6 bases). The CDR3 consists of 12 residues. V lost 7 bases to trimming and J lost 3 bases, with 9 bases between them. Germline-derived CDR1 and CDR2 are LNHDA and SQIVND (reference sequence). As DNA, the CDR3 is TGTGCCAGTAACAACAGGGACTATGGCTACACCTTC. Encoded protein: CASNNRDYGYTF.

This sequence joins TRBV27 and TRBJ1-5, with D possibly being TRBD1 (5 bases). Per germline, CDR1 MNHEY and CDR2 SMNVEV (reference sequence). This CDR3 region has 17 residues. V was trimmed by 5 bases and J by 0 bases, leaving 17 bases between them. The CDR3 sequence is CASSRGRPDPSNQPQHF. Written as DNA, the CDR3 is TGTGCCAGCAGTAGGGGCAGGCCGGACCCTAGCAATCAGCCCCAGCATTTT.

The rearrangement uses TRBV18 and TRBJ1-3; 11 nucleotides agree with TRBD1. V dropped 4 bases and J dropped 0; count of bases not matched to a gene: 11. The germline gives CDR1 KGHSH, CDR2 LQKENI. The CDR3 runs to 19 residues. CDR3 DNA sequence: TGTGCCAGCTCACAACCGGGACAGGGGGGCCTGAACTCTGGAAACACCATATATTTT. As protein: CASSQPGQGGLNSGNTIYF.

The gene calls are TRBV4-1 and TRBJ1-2; D is ambiguous. V was trimmed by 1 base and J by 4 bases, leaving 13 bases between them. Germline V gene sequence: CDR1 MGHRA, CDR2 YSYEKL. CDR3 length: 15 residues. DNA of the CDR3: TGCGCCAGCAGCCAAGTCCCGGAGGGCGTCTATGGCTACACCTTC. Its protein is CASSQVPEGVYGYTF.

The rearrangement links TRBV19 to TRBJ1-4; D may be TRBD1 (6 bases). V lost 3 bases and J lost 4, with 18 bases in between. Germline V CDR1 and CDR2: LNHDA, SQIVND (reference sequence). The CDR3 consists of 17 residues. CDR3 region: CASSISRQAGGNEKLFF. CDR3 bases: TGTGCCAGTAGTATCTCGAGACAGGCCGGAGGTAATGAAAAACTGTTTTTT.

The rearrangement uses TRBV7-3 and TRBJ2-2, with D hard to call. Germline values: CDR1 SGHTA, CDR2 FQGTGA. The CDR3 totals 14 residues. The V end lost 4 bases, the J end lost 2 bases, and 8 bases lay between the germline ends. The CDR3 spells CASSSSINTGELFF. The DNA of the CDR3 is TGTGCCAGCAGCTCAAGCATAAACACCGGGGAGCTGTTTTTT.

The CDR3 nucleotides are TGCGCCAGCAGCTTGACACTACTAGCGGGGGAAGAGACCCAGTACTTC. It translates to CASSLTLLAGEETQYF. The chain joins TRBV5-1 to TRBJ2-5, with 11 nucleotides matching TRBD2. The CDR3 runs 16 residues. Germline lookup yields CDR1 SGHRS and CDR2 YFSETQ. V trimming: 1 base; J trimming: 3 bases; junction bases outside the gene matches: 5.

The V gene is TRBV24-1, the J gene TRBJ2-2; TRBD2 matches at 14 bases. Trimming removed 4 bases from V and 5 bases from J; junction bases left unmatched: 8. CDR1 and CDR2 (germline): KGHDR, SFDVKD. The CDR3 length is 18 residues. CDR3 amino acids: CATSDQTSGRARTGELFF. In DNA form, the CDR3 reads TGTGCCACCAGTGACCAGACTAGCGGGAGGGCCAGGACCGGGGAGCTGTTTTTT.

The chain is built from TRBV6-5 and TRBJ1-6; possible D gene TRBD1, 5 bases. The CDR3 has 15 amino acids. The germline V and J ends were trimmed by 6 bases and 0 bases, with 9 bases remaining between them. The germline CDR1 and CDR2 sequences are MNHEY and SVGAGI. CDR3 sequence (DNA): TGTGCCAGCAGATCTGGGGCCTCCTATAATTCACCCCTCCACTTT. It codes for CASRSGASYNSPLHF.

The chain has TRBV12-3 or TRBV12-4 and TRBJ1-6; D ambiguous. The length of the CDR3 is 12 residues. Deletions cut 7 bases from V and 9 bases from J, with 10 bases between. CDR3 bases: TGTGCCAGCACCTTCTTCGGTTCACCCCTCCACTTT. Protein product: CASTFFGSPLHF.

The chain joins TRBV27 to TRBJ1-5, with 8 bases identical to TRBD1. The junction had 4 bases not matched to a gene; V was cut back by 2 bases and J by 7 bases. The CDR3 runs 14 residues. CDR1 and CDR2 from the germline V gene are MNHEY and SMNVEV (reference sequence). The CDR3 loop reads CASSLTQGGQPQHF. The DNA of the CDR3 is TGTGCCAGCAGTTTAACACAGGGGGGCCAGCCCCAGCATTTT.

V usage is TRBV7-9 and J usage is TRBJ2-2; D is possibly TRBD1 (5 bases). The V gene lost 3 bases and the J gene lost 2 bases, with 10 bases spanning the gap. Germline lookup yields CDR1 SEHNR and CDR2 FQNEAQ (reference sequence). This CDR3 has 15 amino acids. The CDR3 nucleotides read TGTGCCAGCAGCTTGAGGCAGGGAAACACCGGGGAGCTGTTTTTT. It encodes CASSLRQGNTGELFF.

This rearrangement joins TRBV30 to TRBJ2-1; D gene unclear. The CDR3 sequence is 13 residues long. V shed 2 bases and J shed 1 base, with 6 bases lying between them. Looked up from germline, CDR1 is GTSNPN and CDR2 is SVGIG (reference sequence). The CDR3 DNA follows: TGTGCCTGGAGTCGGTCGTCCTACAATGAGCAGTTCTTC. Translation gives CAWSRSSYNEQFF.

This clone has only one observation. V and J are TRBV29-1 and TRBJ1-3; no clear D gene. The CDR3 extends over 13 amino acids. The V end was cut by 7 bases, the J end by 0 bases, with 10 bases between. Germline V gene sequence: CDR1 SQVTM, CDR2 ANQGSEA. This CDR3 reads CSAYWSSGNTIYF. DNA of the CDR3: TGCAGCGCCTATTGGAGCTCTGGAAACACCATATATTTT.

This clone occurred once. This chain uses TRBV6-5 with TRBJ1-3; D gene unclear. Germline assignment: CDR1 MNHEY and CDR2 SVGAGI. V lost 7 bases and J lost 7, with 14 bases in between. The CDR3 is 13 amino acids. The CDR3 is CASTQSPRNTIYF. The CDR3 DNA reads TGTGCCAGCACCCAATCACCACGGAACACCATATATTTT.